This TCR beta chain was obtained from a study of blood T cell repertoires in COVID-19. As for the study in general: Researchers got acute and convalescent COVID-19 samples from the United States, Italy and Spain. PBMCs, B-cell-depleted T cells, or T cells were the source of the cDNA or gDNA that made up the material.

This clone has only one observation. Original data processing: It was from reference gene primer amplification that nucleated cell counts were estimated. Clones were read by immunoSEQ multiplex PCR, and TCRdb kept only the in-frame ones, dropping some. D and trimming were read from the DNA, whereas the V and J calls and clone size are those reported in that table. The data contain 350,000 or so clones, roughly 87% of them singletons. Germline-derived CDR1 and CDR2 are KGHDR and SFDVKD. This CDR3 spans 15 amino acids. The V end was cut by 9 bases, the J end by 4 bases, with 18 bases between. The V gene is TRBV24-1, the J gene TRBJ1-5, with D possibly TRBD1 on 5 matching bases. The source is a woman aged 60-75 years with COVID-19, enrolled during active disease. Sequenced: peripheral blood. CDR3 bases: TGTGCCACCCCCCCGACAGCAAGGGCAAATCAGCCCCAGCATTTT. It is translated as CATPPTARANQPQHF.